Listed here are 13 T cell receptor beta chains from one sample, sequenced in a study of identical twins' blood T cells. TCRdb processed the 5' RACE reads anew with MiXCR; each CDR3 protein has one entry. The sample consists of around 380,000 distinct CDR3 sequences, roughly 27% of them appearing once. The sequenced sample was PBMCs. The receptors were gathered from a woman between 18 and 50 years old in good health.

V usage is TRBV12-3 or TRBV12-4 and J usage is TRBJ1-3; no firm D call. There are 15 residues in the CDR3. Trimming left V 2 bases short and J 4 bases short, with 12 bases between. The CDR3 bases are TGTGCCAGCAGTTTACTCAAAGGGATCGGAAACACCATATATTTT. Residues: CASSLLKGIGNTIYF.

This clonotype was counted many times. V is TRBV6-5 and J is TRBJ2-1; 10 nucleotides match TRBD2. This CDR3 has 15 amino acids. The germline CDR1 and CDR2 sequences are MNHEY and SVGAGI. Trimming at V came to 10 bases and at J to 9 bases, leaving 15 bases not matched to a gene. The CDR3: CAIRRASGSNGEQFF. CDR3 bases: TGTGCCATTCGACGAGCTAGCGGGAGTAATGGTGAGCAGTTCTTC.

The table lists this clonotype with a few counts. The chain recombines TRBV19 with TRBJ2-4; D is possibly TRBD1 or TRBD2 (5 bases each). The V gene lost 7 bases and the J gene lost 0 bases, with 7 bases spanning the gap. The CDR3 runs 13 residues. CDR1 is LNHDA and CDR2 is SQIVND in the germline V gene (reference sequence). In nucleotides, the CDR3 is TGTGCCAGTAAGGGGAGAGCCAAAAACATTCAGTACTTC. This gives the protein CASKGRAKNIQYF.

The rearrangement links TRBV25-1 to TRBJ2-3; D assignment may be TRBD1 or TRBD2 (5 bases each). V was cut by 2 bases and J by 0 bases, with 12 bases left in between. The CDR3 consists of 16 residues. CDR1 is MGHDK, CDR2 SYGVNS, per germline. CDR3 residues: CASSESGTTSTDTQYF. The CDR3, as DNA: TGTGCCAGCAGTGAAAGTGGGACGACCAGCACAGATACGCAGTATTTT.

This chain connects TRBV12-3 or TRBV12-4 to TRBJ2-5; TRBD2 aligns across 7 bases. This CDR3 region has 16 residues. V gave up 6 bases and J gave up 2 bases; unmatched junction bases: 12. CDR3 DNA sequence: TGTGCCAGCAGCCCTTCTAAAAAGCGGGGACAAGAGACCCAGTACTTC. Translated, it gives CASSPSKKRGQETQYF.

This clonotype was detected only a few times. V is TRBV3-1 and J is TRBJ1-1, with D hard to call. Looked up from germline, CDR1 is LGHDT and CDR2 is YNNKEL (reference sequence). The V and J ends lost 1 base and 6 bases respectively, with 15 bases between them. This CDR3 spans 15 amino acids. DNA for the CDR3: TGTGCCAGCAGCCAAGGGTTCGCAGGAGAGTCTGAAGCTTTCTTT. It encodes CASSQGFAGESEAFF.

The chain uses TRBV10-1 and TRBJ2-1; D unresolved. Trimming shortened V by 3 bases and J by 6 bases, and 9 bases separated the two germline ends. CDR3 length equals 13 residues. From germline, CDR1 is WNHNN and CDR2 SYGVQD (reference sequence). This chain's CDR3 is CASSDTLPNEQFF. In DNA, the CDR3 is TGCGCCAGCAGTGACACCTTGCCCAATGAGCAGTTCTTC.

This clonotype was seen a few times. The chain has TRBV27 and TRBJ2-3, with unresolved D. V lost 5 bases and J 10 bases, leaving 10 bases between the germline ends. This CDR3 contains 11 residues. Germline-derived CDR1 and CDR2 are MNHEY and SMNVEV (reference sequence). The CDR3 region is CASSRGISQYF. The CDR3 DNA is TGTGCCAGCAGTCGAGGCATCTCGCAGTATTTT.

Only a few counts were recorded for this clonotype. The chain employs TRBV7-9 and TRBJ1-6, with D possibly TRBD1 on 5 matching bases. V was clipped by 5 bases and J by 0 bases, with 11 bases between them. There are 16 residues in the CDR3. The V gene's germline CDR1 is SEHNR and CDR2 FQNEAQ (reference sequence). CDR3 in DNA: TGTGCCAGCAGCCCCCCCGGGGGCTCCTATAATTCACCCCTCCACTTT. Amino acid sequence: CASSPPGGSYNSPLHF.

The chain recombines TRBV20-1 with TRBJ2-5; no reliable D call. Germline V gives CDR1 DFQATT, CDR2 SNEGSKA (reference sequence). The CDR3 has 12 amino acids. The V end lost 6 bases, the J end lost 3 bases, and 11 bases lay between the germline ends. CDR3: CSARRSEETQYF. For the CDR3, the DNA is TGCAGTGCCCGAAGGAGTGAAGAGACCCAGTACTTC.

Notes on this clonotype: A much larger clone lies a single base off, so this may be a read error. The J gene is TRBJ1-2, the V gene TRBV5-1; no clear D gene. V was clipped by 0 bases and J by 3 bases, with 6 bases between them. There are 13 residues in the CDR3. Germline V CDR1 and CDR2: SGHRS, YFSETQ. The CDR3 reads CASSLARYYGYTF. In DNA, the CDR3 is TGCGCCAGCAGCTTGGCAAGGTACTATGGCTACACCTTC.

The chain couples TRBV28 to TRBJ1-5, with no clear D. The CDR3 is made up of 14 amino acids. In germline, CDR1 is MDHEN, CDR2 SYDVKM. V lost 7 bases and J lost 7, with 17 bases in between. The CDR3: CASTTPAVVQPQHF. The CDR3 nucleotides read TGTGCCAGCACCACCCCAGCGGTTGTCCAGCCCCAGCATTTT. The complete variable domain, with remaining parts taken from reference TRBV28 and TRBJ1-5, reads DVKVTQSSRYLVKRTGEKVFLECVQDMDHENMFWYRQDPGLGLRLIYFSYDVKMKEKGDIPEGYSVSREKKERFSLILESASTNQTSMYLCASTTPAVVQPQHFGDGTRLSIL.

DNA for the CDR3: TGTGCCAGCAGCTTGGAGCCCTCCACCGGGGAGCTGTTTTTT. Amino acids: CASSLEPSTGELFF. V is TRBV5-6 and J is TRBJ2-2; D not certain. The ends were cut back, 0 bases at V and 4 bases at J, with 7 bases in the middle. The CDR3 length is 14 residues. The germline V gene encodes CDR1 SGHDT and CDR2 YYEEEE.